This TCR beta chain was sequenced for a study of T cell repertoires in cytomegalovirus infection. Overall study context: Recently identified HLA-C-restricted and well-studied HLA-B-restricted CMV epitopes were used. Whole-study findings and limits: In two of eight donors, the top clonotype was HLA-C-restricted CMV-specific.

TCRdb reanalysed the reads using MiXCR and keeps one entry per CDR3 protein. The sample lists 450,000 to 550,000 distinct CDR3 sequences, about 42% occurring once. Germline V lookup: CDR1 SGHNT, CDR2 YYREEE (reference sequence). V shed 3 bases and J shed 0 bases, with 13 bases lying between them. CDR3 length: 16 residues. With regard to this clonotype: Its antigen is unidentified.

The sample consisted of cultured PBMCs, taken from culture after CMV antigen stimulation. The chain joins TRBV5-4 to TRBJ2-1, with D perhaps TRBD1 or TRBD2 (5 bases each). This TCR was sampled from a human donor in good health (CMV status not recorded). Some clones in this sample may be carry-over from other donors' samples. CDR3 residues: CASSSRDGSSYNEQFF. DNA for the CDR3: TGTGCCAGCAGCTCGAGGGACGGTAGCTCCTACAATGAGCAGTTCTTC.